This TCR beta chain appears in the sequencing data of a study of blood T cells in healthy people across ages. This clonotype came up a few times. Per germline, CDR1 SGHVS and CDR2 FNYEAQ. V lost 1 base and J lost 2, with 18 bases in between. The CDR3 covers 19 residues. A J-beta primer mix and a sample-barcoded 5' primer were used in a second PCR of roughly 6 to 11 cycles. TCRdb re-called the 5' RACE reads with MiXCR, one entry per CDR3 protein. The sample contains 750,000 to 950,000 distinct CDR3 sequences, 20% to 30% of which appear only once. The sample was also linked to a second study, of T cells of mothers and their children.

The sequenced sample was blood. V is TRBV7-6 and J is TRBJ2-6; D is unclear. This receptor was taken from a boy younger than 18 in good health. The CDR3 region is CASSLGPSRVSPGANVLTF. The CDR3 DNA follows: TGTGCCAGCAGCTTAGGCCCCTCCCGCGTATCGCCTGGGGCCAACGTCCTGACTTTC.